This T cell receptor (beta chain) was observed in a study of blood T cell repertoires in COVID-19. Study details: Sites across the United States, Italy and Spain contributed samples from acute and convalescent COVID-19.

Clones were read by immunoSEQ multiplex PCR, and TCRdb kept only the in-frame ones, dropping some. The data show 200,000 to 250,000 clones, around 82% seen once. Ages ranged from about 18 to 100 years, with residence in around 24 US areas. Germline V lookup: CDR1 DFQATT, CDR2 SNEGSKA (reference sequence). The V and J ends lost 4 bases and 10 bases, in that order; junction bases with no gene match: 5. The CDR3 consists of 11 residues. The clonotype originates from a woman between 40 and 55 years old who had been exposed to COVID-19. The V and J genes are TRBV20-1 and TRBJ1-2; 8 positions agree with TRBD1. The material sequenced was PBMCs or T cells enriched from blood (not recorded which). CDR3 in DNA: TGCAGTGCTACCCCCAGGGGGCCCTACACCTTC. Its translation: CSATPRGPYTF.